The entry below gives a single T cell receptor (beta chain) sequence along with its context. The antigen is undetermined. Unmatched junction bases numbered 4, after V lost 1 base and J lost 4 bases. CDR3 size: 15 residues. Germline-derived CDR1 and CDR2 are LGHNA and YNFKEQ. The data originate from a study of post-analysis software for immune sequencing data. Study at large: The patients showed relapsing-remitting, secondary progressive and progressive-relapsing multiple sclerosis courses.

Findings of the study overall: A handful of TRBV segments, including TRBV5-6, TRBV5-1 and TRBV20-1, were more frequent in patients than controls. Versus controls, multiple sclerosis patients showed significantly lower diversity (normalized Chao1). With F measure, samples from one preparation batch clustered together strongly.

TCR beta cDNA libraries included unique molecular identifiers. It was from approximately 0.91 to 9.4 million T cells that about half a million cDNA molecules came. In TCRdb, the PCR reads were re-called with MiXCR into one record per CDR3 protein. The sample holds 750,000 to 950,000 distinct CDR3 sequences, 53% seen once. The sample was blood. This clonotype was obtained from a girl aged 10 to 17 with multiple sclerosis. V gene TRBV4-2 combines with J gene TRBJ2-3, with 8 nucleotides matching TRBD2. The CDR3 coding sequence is TGTGCCAGCAGCCAAGGGAGCGGGAGTGCAGATACGCAGTATTTT. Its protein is CASSQGSGSADTQYF.